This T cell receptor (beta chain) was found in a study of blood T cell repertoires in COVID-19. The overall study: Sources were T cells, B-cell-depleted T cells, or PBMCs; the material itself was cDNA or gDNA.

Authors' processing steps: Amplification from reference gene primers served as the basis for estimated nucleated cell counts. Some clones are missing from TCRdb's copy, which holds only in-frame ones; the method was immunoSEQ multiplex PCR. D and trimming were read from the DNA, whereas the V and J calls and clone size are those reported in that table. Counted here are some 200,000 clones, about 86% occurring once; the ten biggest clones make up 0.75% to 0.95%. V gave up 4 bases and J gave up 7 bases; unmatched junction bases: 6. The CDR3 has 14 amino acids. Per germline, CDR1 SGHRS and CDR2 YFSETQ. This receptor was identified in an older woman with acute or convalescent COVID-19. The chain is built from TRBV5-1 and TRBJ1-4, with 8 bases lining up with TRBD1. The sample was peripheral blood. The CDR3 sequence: CASSLSGGGEKLFF. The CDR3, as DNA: TGCGCCAGCAGCCTTTCAGGGGGCGGTGAAAAACTGTTTTTT.